This TCR beta chain was sequenced in a study of T cell responses to AZD1222 COVID-19 vaccine. Notes on the study in general: Variant regions that are unmutated are reportedly the target of nearly half of spike-specific TCRs. The donors showed a predominance of white British ancestry and of females, with possible underestimation of clonal diversity.

V lost 4 bases and J 3 bases, leaving 10 bases between the germline ends. The CDR3 is made up of 13 amino acids. CDR1 and CDR2 from the germline V gene are SGHDN and FVKESK. About this clone: Its antigen is currently unknown.

The data were produced by immunoSEQ multiplex PCR, yet TCRdb's version contains in-frame clones alone and is incomplete. The data show 150,000 or so clones, approximately 87% seen once. The V gene is TRBV14, the J gene TRBJ2-7; possibly TRBD1 for D (7 bases). The clonotype was recovered from an adult who received the AZD1222 COVID-19 vaccine. The sequenced sample was peripheral blood, obtained 28 days after the second AZD1222 dose. The CDR3 nucleotides are TGTGCCAGCAGCCGCGGGACAGTCTACGAGCAGTACTTC. Its protein product is CASSRGTVYEQYF.